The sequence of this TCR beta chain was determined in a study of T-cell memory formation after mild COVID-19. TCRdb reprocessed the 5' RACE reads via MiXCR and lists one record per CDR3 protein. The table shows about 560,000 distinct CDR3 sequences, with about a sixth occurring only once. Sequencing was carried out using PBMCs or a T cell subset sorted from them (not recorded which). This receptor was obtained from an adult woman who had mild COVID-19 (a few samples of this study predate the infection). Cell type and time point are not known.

The CDR3 DNA follows: TGCGCCATCAAAGGACTAGCGGGGGGGATGTACGAGCAGTACTTC. Translation: CAIKGLAGGMYEQYF. The chain has TRBV5-1 and TRBJ2-7; TRBD2 aligns across 15 bases. The germline gives CDR1 SGHRS, CDR2 YFSETQ. Trimming took 9 bases from V and 4 from J; bases not matched to a gene: 8. The CDR3 runs 15 residues. The full variable domain, its missing parts supplied by reference TRBV5-1 and TRBJ2-7, is KAGVTQTPRYLIKTRGQQVTLSCSPISGHRSVSWYQQTPGQGLQFLFEYFSETQRNKGNFPGRFSGRQFSNSRSEMNVSTLELGDSALYLCAIKGLAGGMYEQYFGPGTRLTVT.